Following are 21 T cell receptor beta chains from one sample sequenced in a study of blood T cell repertoires in COVID-19. Generated by immunoSEQ multiplex PCR, the TCRdb table keeps only in-frame clones and is missing some. The repertoire includes some 150,000 clones, approximately 80% of them detected once, and 9.8% sits in the top ten. The specimen sequenced was peripheral blood. The receptors originated from a woman aged 50 to 65 with acute or convalescent COVID-19.

The chain uses TRBV5-5 and TRBJ1-2; unclear D gene. Germline CDR1 is SGHKS and CDR2 is YYEKEE (reference sequence). This CDR3 is 13 amino acids long. V was clipped by 0 bases and J by 4 bases, with 7 bases between them. CDR3 bases: TGTGCCAGCAGCTTGGAAAGAGGCTATGGCTACACCTTC. This translates into CASSLERGYGYTF.

The chain combines TRBV4-3 with TRBJ1-3; D gene ambiguous. Germline V CDR1 and CDR2: LGHNA, YSLEER. This CDR3 is built from 14 residues. V lost 0 bases to trimming and J lost 5 bases, with 8 bases between them. The CDR3 nucleotides are TGCGCCAGCAGCCAAGAAGGCGGGAGAAACACCATATATTTT. Protein: CASSQEGGRNTIYF.

V gene TRBV5-1 combines with J gene TRBJ2-2; TRBD2 aligns across 12 bases. CDR1 SGHRS and CDR2 YFSETQ come from the germline V gene. After removal of 0 bases from V and 0 bases from J, the junction contained 0 bases not matched to a gene. The CDR3 covers 17 residues. CDR3: CASSLGLAGANTGELFF. The CDR3 DNA is TGCGCCAGCAGCTTGGGACTAGCGGGGGCGAACACCGGGGAGCTGTTTTTT.

The chain joins TRBV30 to TRBJ1-2; 7 bases align to TRBD1. The germline gives CDR1 GTSNPN, CDR2 SVGIG (reference sequence). Losses at the gene ends were 5 bases for V and 8 bases for J; bases not matched to a gene: 8. The CDR3 has 12 residues. CDR3 sequence: CAWLTPGQGYTF. As DNA, the CDR3 is TGTGCCTGGCTTACCCCGGGACAGGGCTACACCTTC.

This clone has only a few counts. This chain uses TRBV7-9 with TRBJ1-6; 7 bases align to TRBD1. Germline assignment: CDR1 SEHNR and CDR2 FQNEAQ (reference sequence). This CDR3 contains 16 residues. J was trimmed by 4 bases and V by 6 bases; bases with no gene match: 9. CDR3 protein: CASSLRQGPYNSPLHF. As DNA, the CDR3 is TGTGCCAGCAGTTTAAGACAGGGACCTTATAATTCACCCCTCCACTTT.

The V and J genes are TRBV28 and TRBJ1-2, with a possible D match to TRBD1 (6 bases). Germline V gives CDR1 MDHEN, CDR2 SYDVKM. V lost 6 bases and J lost 0, with 8 bases in between. The CDR3 has 13 amino acids. The CDR3 here is CASRGTPNYGYTF. CDR3 coding DNA: TGTGCCAGCAGGGGGACACCTAACTATGGCTACACCTTC.

This chain joins TRBV7-8 and TRBJ2-1; D gene unclear. CDR3 length: 12 residues. Trimming took off 1 base at V and 8 bases at J, with 6 bases between the two ends. Germline V gene sequence: CDR1 SGHVS, CDR2 FQNEAQ. CDR3 region: CASSLGLDEQFF. CDR3 nucleotides: TGTGCCAGCAGCTTAGGGCTAGATGAGCAGTTCTTC.

This clone appeared once. This sequence joins TRBV7-9 and TRBJ1-4; D is perhaps TRBD1 (6 bases). Germline V gives CDR1 SEHNR, CDR2 FQNEAQ (reference sequence). Trimming left V 3 bases short and J 6 bases short, with 11 bases between. This CDR3 contains 14 residues. In nucleotides, the CDR3 is TGTGCCAGCAGCTTTACAGGGAGTGATGAAAAACTGTTTTTT. Amino acid sequence: CASSFTGSDEKLFF. Full variable domain (rest looked up from reference TRBV7-9 and TRBJ1-4): DTGVSQNPRHKITKRGQNVTFRCDPISEHNRLYWYRQTLGQGPEFLTYFQNEAQLEKSRLLSDRFSAERPKGSFSTLEIQRTEQGDSAMYLCASSFTGSDEKLFFGSGTQLSVL.

V usage is TRBV18 and J usage is TRBJ1-2, with a weak D call TRBD1 (5 bases). Germline lookup yields CDR1 KGHSH and CDR2 LQKENI. V gave up 4 bases and J gave up 2 bases, with 8 bases separating them. The CDR3 covers 13 residues. DNA of the CDR3: TGTGCCAGCTCACACGACAGCAACTATGGCTACACCTTC. It encodes CASSHDSNYGYTF.

The chain carries TRBV5-6 and TRBJ2-3; 9 bases match TRBD2. Germline V gives CDR1 SGHDT, CDR2 YYEEEE. The CDR3 totals 13 residues. J lost 7 bases, V lost 4 bases, and 4 bases had no gene match. The CDR3 here is CASSPSGGYTQYF. CDR3 in DNA: TGTGCCAGCAGCCCGAGCGGGGGGTATACGCAGTATTTT.

Concerning this clone itself: In the same sample, other DNA sequences code for this CDR3. This rearrangement joins TRBV5-1 to TRBJ2-7; a possible D gene is TRBD1 (6 bases). The V gene's germline CDR1 is SGHRS and CDR2 YFSETQ. This CDR3 spans 13 amino acids. V was clipped by 3 bases and J by 1 base, with 8 bases between them. Written as DNA, the CDR3 is TGCGCCAGCAGCTCAGGACAGTCCTACGAGCAGTACTTC. Amino acid sequence: CASSSGQSYEQYF.

The chain combines TRBV19 with TRBJ2-3, with a tentative D call TRBD1 (5 bases). Trimming pared 3 bases from V and 3 bases from J, leaving 16 bases between. The CDR3 has 16 residues. Per the germline V gene, CDR1 is LNHDA and CDR2 is SQIVND (reference sequence). CDR3 DNA: TGTGCCAGTAGTATGATGGGGCAGGGCTTTACAGATACGCAGTATTTT. Encoded protein: CASSMMGQGFTDTQYF.

The chain recombines TRBV12-3 or TRBV12-4 with TRBJ1-2; no clear D gene. The CDR3 covers 13 residues. The V end lost 5 bases, the J end lost 7 bases, and 14 bases lay between the germline ends. The CDR3 spells CASSAHLVSGYTF. CDR3 in DNA: TGTGCCAGCAGTGCTCACCTGGTTAGTGGCTACACCTTC.

The chain is built from TRBV19 and TRBJ2-3; 7 nucleotides match TRBD1. The V gene's germline CDR1 is LNHDA and CDR2 SQIVND (reference sequence). J gave up 0 bases and V 4 bases, and 1 base lay outside the gene matches. The CDR3 contains 14 residues. The CDR3 sequence is CASSNRGSTDTQYF. The CDR3 DNA reads TGTGCCAGTAGTAACAGGGGTAGCACAGATACGCAGTATTTT.

The rearrangement joins TRBV27 to TRBJ2-2, with 10 nucleotides matching TRBD1. This CDR3 contains 15 residues. Germline V gives CDR1 MNHEY, CDR2 SMNVEV (reference sequence). The V segment lost 4 bases and the J segment 8 bases; nucleotides outside the gene matches: 7. CDR3 DNA: TGTGCCAGCAGTTCCCGGGACAGGGGATTTGGGGAGCTGTTTTTT. Its translation is CASSSRDRGFGELFF.

The rearrangement joins TRBV19 to TRBJ1-6; 9 bases agree with TRBD1. This CDR3 spans 13 amino acids. V was pared by 11 bases and J by 8 bases, with 7 bases of the junction left unmatched. Germline V CDR1 and CDR2: LNHDA, SQIVND (reference sequence). CDR3 nucleotide sequence: TGTGCCGCTGGGACAGGGTATTATTCACCCCTCCACTTT. This encodes CAAGTGYYSPLHF.

The rearrangement links TRBV29-1 to TRBJ2-3, with 7 bases lining up with TRBD1. From germline, CDR1 is SQVTM and CDR2 ANQGSEA. This CDR3 comprises 13 residues. Losses at the gene ends were 7 bases for V and 2 bases for J; bases not matched to a gene: 6. In DNA form, the CDR3 reads TGCAGCGGAACAGGGGTTAACACAGATACGCAGTATTTT. Translated: CSGTGVNTDTQYF.

The V gene is TRBV11-2, the J gene TRBJ1-4, with 7 bases matching TRBD1. The V and J ends lost 4 bases and 6 bases, in that order; junction bases with no gene match: 5. This CDR3 contains 14 residues. Germline V lookup: CDR1 SGHAT, CDR2 FQNNGV. The DNA of the CDR3 is TGTGCCAGCAGCTCCGACAGGGCGTATGAAAAACTGTTTTTT. Protein: CASSSDRAYEKLFF.

A remark on this clone: At one end, the junction sequence differs from germline, possibly due to a read error. The V gene is TRBV7-9, the J gene TRBJ1-2; TRBD1 aligns across 12 bases. There are 13 residues in the CDR3. The germline V gene has CDR1 SEHNR and CDR2 FQNEAQ (reference sequence). CDR3 loop: CASSHGTGGARAF. CDR3 nucleotide sequence: TGTGCCAGCAGCCACGGGACAGGGGGCGCTCGTGCCTTC. The full variable domain, its missing parts supplied by reference TRBV7-9 and TRBJ1-2, is DTGVSQNPRHKITKRGQNVTFRCDPISEHNRLYWYRQTLGQGPEFLTYFQNEAQLEKSRLLSDRFSAERPKGSFSTLEIQRTEQGDSAMYLCASSHGTGGARAFGSGTRLTVV.

This clone was counted a single time. V and J are TRBV28 and TRBJ2-7; 8 positions match TRBD1. The germline gives CDR1 MDHEN, CDR2 SYDVKM. The trim removed 10 bases at V and 5 bases at J, leaving 10 bases unmatched. The CDR3 totals 13 residues. This CDR3 is CATVTGVTHEQYF. CDR3 nucleotides: TGTGCCACCGTGACAGGGGTCACCCACGAGCAGTACTTC.

V is TRBV5-1 and J is TRBJ2-1; TRBD1 aligns across 9 bases. Germline V gives CDR1 SGHRS, CDR2 YFSETQ. Trimming removed 5 bases from V and 8 bases from J; junction bases left unmatched: 8. There are 14 residues in the CDR3. CDR3 loop: CASRTGTGLDEQFF. DNA for the CDR3: TGCGCCAGCAGGACCGGGACAGGGCTCGATGAGCAGTTCTTC.